These 26 T cell receptor beta chains were sequenced from one sample in a study of technical replicates of blood from a handful of donors. This table comes from immunoSEQ multiplex PCR, and its TCRdb copy is limited to in-frame clones, with some not included. The data hold 55,000 to 60,000 clones, with about 93% observed a single time. Sample: PBMCs. These receptors were collected from a human donor in good health. Some clones in this sample may be carry-over from other donors' samples.

V gene TRBV30 combines with J gene TRBJ2-2; TRBD2 agrees at 11 bases. This CDR3 has 13 residues. Germline V gene data show CDR1 as GTSNPN and CDR2 as SVGIG (reference sequence). Germline trimming cut 8 bases from V and 3 bases from J; bases unmatched to any gene: 2. CDR3 loop: CASSGRDTGELFF. The CDR3 region has the DNA TGTGCCAGTAGCGGGAGGGACACCGGGGAGCTGTTTTTT.

The V call is TRBV5-8, the J call TRBJ1-2; possibly TRBD1 for D (6 bases). Deletions cut 6 bases from V and 6 bases from J, with 24 bases between. The CDR3 is 16 amino acids. Germline CDR1 is SGHTS and CDR2 is YDEGEE. CDR3 sequence (DNA): TGTGCCAGCAACTGGGGGGGGGCGACCCCAACAAATGGCTACACCTTC. Translating it yields CASNWGGATPTNGYTF.

The chain uses TRBV15 and TRBJ1-4, with D possibly being TRBD1 (6 bases). In germline, CDR1 is LNHNV, CDR2 YYDKDF (reference sequence). The CDR3 spans 15 residues. The V and J ends lost 3 bases and 5 bases respectively, with 13 bases between them. DNA for the CDR3: TGTGCCACCAGCAGCCCGGGGACAAGGAATGAAAAACTGTTTTTT. Amino acid sequence: CATSSPGTRNEKLFF.

This chain joins TRBV30 and TRBJ2-5, with D possibly TRBD1 on 5 matching bases. CDR1 is GTSNPN, CDR2 SVGIG, per germline (reference sequence). V shed 4 bases and J shed 1 base, with 10 bases lying between them. CDR3 length equals 13 residues. This chain's CDR3 is CAWTGLGQETQYF. DNA of the CDR3: TGTGCCTGGACAGGGCTCGGCCAAGAGACCCAGTACTTC.

This sequence joins TRBV10-3 and TRBJ2-7, with 10 bases fitting TRBD2. After removal of 2 bases from V and 2 bases from J, the junction contained 6 bases not matched to a gene. Per germline, CDR1 ENHRY and CDR2 SYGVKD. The CDR3 consists of 16 residues. CDR3 nucleotide sequence: TGTGCCATCAGTGAGACCTGGACTAGCGGAACCTACGAGCAGTACTTC. Translated: CAISETWTSGTYEQYF.

The chain links TRBV30 to TRBJ2-3, with 7 bases lining up with TRBD2. This CDR3 is built from 17 residues. Germline loops: CDR1 GTSNPN, CDR2 SVGIG (reference sequence). Trimming at V came to 3 bases and at J to 2 bases, leaving 14 bases not matched to a gene. The DNA for the CDR3 is TGTGCCTGGAGGGCTCGAGTGGGGCTAGCGGACACAGATACGCAGTATTTT. Encoded protein: CAWRARVGLADTDTQYF.

This chain uses TRBV6-6 with TRBJ2-1; TRBD1 might be the D (6 bases). Germline V gene sequence: CDR1 MNHNY, CDR2 SVGAGI (reference sequence). V was clipped by 0 bases and J by 15 bases, with 9 bases between them. CDR3 length: 11 residues. In DNA, the CDR3 is TGTGCCAGCAGTTACTCCAGGGGATGGTTCTTC. Translation gives CASSYSRGWFF.

V and J are TRBV9 and TRBJ1-2; 10 nucleotides line up with TRBD1. CDR1 is SGDLS, CDR2 YYNGEE, per germline. The ends lost 0 bases at V and 5 bases at J; junction bases unmatched: 1. The CDR3 loop spans 14 amino acids. This CDR3 is CASSVGGQGYGYTF. The CDR3 DNA follows: TGTGCCAGCAGCGTAGGGGGACAGGGGTATGGCTACACCTTC.

The chain uses TRBV19 and TRBJ2-7, with D tentatively TRBD2 (6 bases). Germline V gives CDR1 LNHDA, CDR2 SQIVND (reference sequence). CDR3 length: 13 residues. Trimming removed 5 bases from V and 7 bases from J, with 15 bases in between. DNA for the CDR3: TGTGCCAGTAGTGCCCGGACTGCGGGGGAGCAGTACTTC. Amino acid sequence: CASSARTAGEQYF.

The chain has TRBV4-2 and TRBJ1-1, with D possibly being TRBD1 (5 bases). V dropped 1 base and J dropped 1 base, with 7 bases sitting between them. CDR1 is LGHNA, CDR2 YNFKEQ, per germline. This CDR3 region has 14 residues. CDR3 sequence reads: CASSQGQQNTEAFF. In DNA form, the CDR3 reads TGTGCCAGCAGCCAAGGACAGCAGAACACTGAAGCTTTCTTT.

The chain carries TRBV4-3 and TRBJ1-2; D may be TRBD1 (6 bases). CDR3 length equals 16 residues. Germline CDR1 is LGHNA and CDR2 is YSLEER. V was shortened by 4 bases and J by 0 bases, with 15 bases between the two germline ends. The CDR3 nucleotides are TGCGCCAGCAGCCTCCAAAGGGGGGGAGCTAACTATGGCTACACCTTC. Amino acids: CASSLQRGGANYGYTF.

The V gene is TRBV4-1, the J gene TRBJ1-3; D is unresolved. The V gene lost 0 bases and the J gene lost 2 bases, with 5 bases spanning the gap. The CDR3 consists of 14 residues. CDR1 and CDR2 (germline): MGHRA, YSYEKL. The CDR3 DNA follows: TGCGCCAGCAGCCAAGATTCAGCTGGAAACACCATATATTTT. This encodes CASSQDSAGNTIYF.

The J gene is TRBJ1-1, the V gene TRBV30; D is unresolved. This CDR3 contains 11 residues. The V end lost 3 bases, the J end lost 4 bases, and 6 bases lay between the germline ends. Germline-derived CDR1 and CDR2 are GTSNPN and SVGIG (reference sequence). Here the CDR3 DNA reads TGTGCCTGGAGGGAGGGCACTGAAGCTTTCTTT. Amino acid sequence: CAWREGTEAFF.

The rearrangement uses TRBV6-5 and TRBJ2-1; perhaps TRBD2 as D (6 bases). CDR3 length: 13 amino acids. Trimming left V 5 bases short and J 8 bases short, with 13 bases between. From germline, CDR1 is MNHEY and CDR2 SVGAGI. Written as DNA, the CDR3 is TGTGCCAGCAGTGGCGGGAATTGGGATGAGCAGTTCTTC. Protein product: CASSGGNWDEQFF.

This chain links TRBV7-6 with TRBJ2-5; a weak D match, TRBD2 (5 bases). The CDR3 sequence is 13 residues long. The V gene's germline CDR1 is SGHVS and CDR2 FNYEAQ. V was clipped by 5 bases and J by 0 bases, with 7 bases between them. CDR3 sequence reads: CASSVTNQETQYF. The CDR3, as DNA: TGTGCCAGCAGCGTGACTAACCAAGAGACCCAGTACTTC.

This rearrangement joins TRBV29-1 to TRBJ2-1; 8 bases align to TRBD2. CDR1 is SQVTM and CDR2 is ANQGSEA in the germline V gene. Trimming at V came to 4 bases and at J to 8 bases, leaving 7 bases not matched to a gene. The CDR3 runs to 13 residues. The CDR3 DNA is TGCAGCGTTGCGGGACTAGAGTCTCATGAGCAGTTCTTC. It encodes CSVAGLESHEQFF.

This sequence joins TRBV5-1 and TRBJ2-1, with D possibly being TRBD1 (5 bases). The germline V gene has CDR1 SGHRS and CDR2 YFSETQ. Trimming stripped 3 bases from V and 7 bases from J, with 11 bases between. The CDR3 consists of 13 residues. As DNA, the CDR3 is TGCGCCAGCAGCTGGGGCTCAGGGAATGAGCAGTTCTTC. Its translation: CASSWGSGNEQFF.

The chain is built from TRBV7-2 and TRBJ2-5; 9 bases align to TRBD2. The CDR3 loop spans 17 amino acids. Germline loops: CDR1 SGHTA, CDR2 FQGNSA. Trimming at V came to 4 bases and at J to 2 bases, leaving 11 bases not matched to a gene. The CDR3 sequence: CASSSGRSGGAQETQYF. The CDR3 DNA follows: TGTGCCAGCAGCTCCGGGCGTAGCGGGGGTGCACAAGAGACCCAGTACTTC.

V and J are TRBV7-9 and TRBJ2-5; D may be TRBD1 (6 bases). V was shortened by 3 bases and J by 4 bases, with 21 bases between the two germline ends. The CDR3 has 17 amino acids. CDR1 and CDR2 from the germline V gene are SEHNR and FQNEAQ (reference sequence). The CDR3 DNA follows: TGTGCCAGCAGCTTTTCTCCGGGACCTAGGGGGTTAGAGACCCAGTACTTC. It codes for CASSFSPGPRGLETQYF.

This clone was recorded only once. This rearrangement joins TRBV18 to TRBJ1-1; 8 bases are shared with TRBD1. Trimming cost V 8 bases and J 1 base; bases outside gene matches: 9. This CDR3 comprises 15 residues. CDR1 and CDR2 from the germline V gene are KGHSH and LQKENI. The CDR3 loop reads CASQITGTGNTEAFF. For the CDR3, the DNA is TGTGCCAGCCAAATCACCGGGACAGGGAACACTGAAGCTTTCTTT. Looking up the rest from reference TRBV18 and TRBJ1-1 gives the full variable domain: NAGVMQNPRHLVRRRGQEARLRCSPMKGHSHVYWYRQLPEEGLKFMVYLQKENIIDESGMPKERFSAEFPKEGPSILRIQQVVRGDSAAYFCASQITGTGNTEAFFGQGTRLTVV.

This clone came up once. The chain combines TRBV19 with TRBJ1-2, with 12 bases matching TRBD1. CDR3 size: 14 residues. V lost 5 bases, J lost 8 bases, and 6 bases stayed unmatched. The germline gives CDR1 LNHDA, CDR2 SQIVND (reference sequence). CDR3 in amino acids: CASSPGTGGRGYTF. The DNA of the CDR3 is TGTGCCAGTAGTCCGGGGACAGGGGGCCGGGGCTACACCTTC.

The J gene is TRBJ1-2, the V gene TRBV25-1, with D uncertain. Germline V CDR1 and CDR2: MGHDK, SYGVNS. V was clipped by 2 bases and J by 7 bases, with 5 bases between them. The CDR3 consists of 11 residues. DNA for the CDR3: TGTGCCAGCAGTGAAAACGGTGGCTACACCTTC. It specifies CASSENGGYTF.

The chain uses TRBV7-9 and TRBJ2-7; D possibly corresponds to TRBD2 (7 bases). Trimming pared 1 base from V and 6 bases from J, leaving 13 bases between. The germline V gene encodes CDR1 SEHNR and CDR2 FQNEAQ (reference sequence). CDR3 length: 14 residues. The CDR3 loop reads CASSLVGGPGEQYF. CDR3 bases: TGTGCCAGCAGCTTAGTGGGGGGGCCGGGCGAGCAGTACTTC.

This rearrangement joins TRBV7-9 to TRBJ2-3, with TRBD2 identical over 9 bases. Per germline, CDR1 SEHNR and CDR2 FQNEAQ (reference sequence). The V and J ends lost 2 bases and 0 bases, in that order; junction bases with no gene match: 3. CDR3 length: 16 residues. The CDR3 here is CASSLTSGLSTDTQYF. The CDR3 bases are TGTGCCAGCAGCTTAACTAGCGGGCTTAGCACAGATACGCAGTATTTT. Full variable domain (missing parts from reference TRBV7-9 and TRBJ2-3): DTGVSQNPRHKITKRGQNVTFRCDPISEHNRLYWYRQTLGQGPEFLTYFQNEAQLEKSRLLSDRFSAERPKGSFSTLEIQRTEQGDSAMYLCASSLTSGLSTDTQYFGPGTRLTVL.

This chain connects TRBV7-9 to TRBJ1-1, with D perhaps TRBD1 (6 bases). V shed 5 bases and J shed 1 base, with 11 bases lying between them. Germline CDR1 and CDR2: SEHNR and FQNEAQ (reference sequence). CDR3 length equals 14 residues. The CDR3 region is CASSREGENTEAFF. The CDR3, as DNA: TGTGCCAGCAGCCGCGAGGGGGAGAACACTGAAGCTTTCTTT. Variable domain in full (rest from reference TRBV7-9 and TRBJ1-1): DTGVSQNPRHKITKRGQNVTFRCDPISEHNRLYWYRQTLGQGPEFLTYFQNEAQLEKSRLLSDRFSAERPKGSFSTLEIQRTEQGDSAMYLCASSREGENTEAFFGQGTRLTVV.

The chain carries TRBV5-4 and TRBJ1-2; TRBD1 matches at 8 bases. CDR3 length: 13 residues. Germline V gene sequence: CDR1 SGHNT, CDR2 YYREEE (reference sequence). J lost 6 bases, V lost 4 bases, and 5 bases had no gene match. The CDR3 coding sequence is TGTGCCAGCAGCCCGACAGGGGCGGATGGCTACACCTTC. Its protein is CASSPTGADGYTF.